This entry lists 6 T cell receptor beta chains sequenced from one sample in a study of T cell repertoires in cytomegalovirus infection. TCRdb re-called the reads with MiXCR, one entry per CDR3 protein. The table records fewer than 1,000,000 distinct CDR3 sequences, 31% of them present only once. Their cognate antigens are unknown. Sequenced material: cultured CD8+ T cells from PBMCs, taken from culture after CMV antigen stimulation. These receptors all come from a human donor in good health (CMV status not recorded). Some clones in this sample may be carry-over from other donors' samples.

CDR3 residues: CASIRIGLAGVEEQYF. CDR3 nucleotide sequence: TGTGCCAGCATAAGGATTGGACTAGCGGGGGTCGAGGAGCAGTACTTC. This chain joins TRBV2 and TRBJ2-7, with 13 bases that match TRBD2. With 7 bases clipped from V and 7 bases from J, the junction kept 13 bases outside the gene matches. This CDR3 contains 16 residues. Germline assignment: CDR1 SNHLY and CDR2 FYNNEI.

This clonotype occurred many times. The chain uses TRBV7-8 and TRBJ1-1, with 8 bases that match TRBD1. Germline lookup yields CDR1 SGHVS and CDR2 FQNEAQ. CDR3 size: 20 residues. Trimming at V came to 5 bases and at J to 2 bases, leaving 22 bases not matched to a gene. CDR3 loop: CASSDSRGPTPLTPNTEAFF. In DNA, the CDR3 is TGTGCCAGCAGCGACTCCAGGGGGCCCACCCCCCTAACCCCTAACACTGAAGCTTTCTTT.

The gene calls are TRBV4-1 and TRBJ2-2; a weak D match, TRBD2 (7 bases). Trimming pared 3 bases from V and 3 bases from J, leaving 20 bases between. CDR3 length equals 18 residues. CDR1 is MGHRA, CDR2 YSYEKL, per germline. The DNA for the CDR3 is TGCGCCAGCAGCCAGGGAAGGGAGGGGGTGTTATACACCGGGGAGCTGTTTTTT. This encodes CASSQGREGVLYTGELFF.

J is TRBJ1-2 and V is TRBV7-9; 10 bases line up with TRBD1. CDR3 length: 16 amino acids. CDR1 and CDR2 from the germline V gene are SEHNR and FQNEAQ (reference sequence). The V gene end was trimmed by 1 base and the J gene end by 4 bases; junction bases not matched to a gene: 6. CDR3 loop: CASSLDDRGLGYGYTF. The CDR3, as DNA: TGTGCCAGCAGCTTAGACGACAGGGGGCTTGGCTATGGCTACACCTTC.

This clonotype has a handful of counts. The chain employs TRBV28 and TRBJ2-1, with a possible D match to TRBD2 (6 bases). Trimming left V 5 bases short and J 4 bases short, with 18 bases between. CDR3 length: 16 amino acids. The germline CDR1 and CDR2 sequences are MDHEN and SYDVKM. CDR3 nucleotides: TGTGCCAGCAGTCCCCGACCGGGAGCCTTTTACAATGAGCAGTTCTTC. It translates to CASSPRPGAFYNEQFF.

Ten or more counts support this clonotype. The chain carries TRBV7-8 and TRBJ1-5; TRBD1 might be the D (5 bases). The germline gives CDR1 SGHVS, CDR2 FQNEAQ. The CDR3 consists of 15 residues. The V end lost 6 bases, the J end lost 4 bases, and 16 bases lay between the germline ends. CDR3 sequence (DNA): TGTGCCAGCAGTTGGGTGGGGCAGGGAAATCAGCCCCAGCATTTT. As protein: CASSWVGQGNQPQHF.